This T cell receptor (beta chain) was retrieved from a study of PD-1 blockade in classical Hodgkin lymphoma. Germline V lookup: CDR1 SNHLY, CDR2 FYNNEI. This CDR3 spans 13 amino acids. Trimming shortened V by 3 bases and J by 5 bases, and 8 bases separated the two germline ends. Whole-study results and caveats: Reported baseline diversity: healthy donors highest, relapsed/refractory patients lowest.

Every patient experienced relapse after autologous stem cell transplantation, and brentuximab vedotin exposure varied. On this clone itself: The antigen remains unidentified.

Assay used: immunoSEQ multiplex PCR; TCRdb lists only in-frame clones, some missing. The data show 20,000 to 25,000 clones, approximately 80% seen once. The specimen comprised peripheral blood mononuclear cells (PBMCs), sampled before the second cycle of nivolumab. This clonotype was obtained from a human donor with classical Hodgkin lymphoma. This rearrangement joins TRBV2 to TRBJ1-5; no reliable D call. The CDR3 DNA reads TGTGCCAGCAGTGAGGGCCAGTATCAGCCCCAGCATTTT. It is translated as CASSEGQYQPQHF.